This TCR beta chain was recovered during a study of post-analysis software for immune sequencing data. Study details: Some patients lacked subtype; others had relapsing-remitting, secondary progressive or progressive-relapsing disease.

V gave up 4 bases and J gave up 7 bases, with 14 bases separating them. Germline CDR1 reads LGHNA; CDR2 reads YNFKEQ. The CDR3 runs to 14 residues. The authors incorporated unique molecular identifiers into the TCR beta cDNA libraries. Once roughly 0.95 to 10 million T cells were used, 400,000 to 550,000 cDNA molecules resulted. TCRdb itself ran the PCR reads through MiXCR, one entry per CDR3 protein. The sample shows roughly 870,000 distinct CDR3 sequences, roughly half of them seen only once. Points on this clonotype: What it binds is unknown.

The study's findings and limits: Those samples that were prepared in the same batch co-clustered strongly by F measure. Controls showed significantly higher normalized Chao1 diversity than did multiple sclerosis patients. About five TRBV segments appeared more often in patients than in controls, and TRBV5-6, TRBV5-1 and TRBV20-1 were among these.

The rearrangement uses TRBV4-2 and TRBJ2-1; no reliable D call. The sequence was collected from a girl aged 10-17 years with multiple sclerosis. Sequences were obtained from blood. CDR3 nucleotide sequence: TGTGCCAGCAGCCCCCCGGTCGTTTGGAATGAGCAGTTCTTC. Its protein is CASSPPVVWNEQFF.